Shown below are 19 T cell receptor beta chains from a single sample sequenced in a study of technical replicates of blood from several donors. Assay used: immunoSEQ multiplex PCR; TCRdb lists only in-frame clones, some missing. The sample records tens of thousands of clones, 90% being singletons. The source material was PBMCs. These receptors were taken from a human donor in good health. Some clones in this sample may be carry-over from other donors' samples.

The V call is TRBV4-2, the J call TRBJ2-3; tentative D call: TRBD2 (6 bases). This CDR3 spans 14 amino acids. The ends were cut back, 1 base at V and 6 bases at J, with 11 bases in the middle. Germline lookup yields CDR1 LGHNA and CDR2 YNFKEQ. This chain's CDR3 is CASSQVSGGDTQYF. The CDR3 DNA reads TGTGCCAGCAGCCAAGTTAGCGGCGGGGATACGCAGTATTTT.

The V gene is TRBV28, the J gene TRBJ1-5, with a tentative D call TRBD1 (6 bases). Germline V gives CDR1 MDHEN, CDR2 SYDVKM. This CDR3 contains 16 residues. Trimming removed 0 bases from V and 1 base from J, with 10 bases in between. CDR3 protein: CASSLWSGTSNQPQHF. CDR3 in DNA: TGTGCCAGCAGTTTATGGTCGGGGACAAGCAATCAGCCCCAGCATTTT.

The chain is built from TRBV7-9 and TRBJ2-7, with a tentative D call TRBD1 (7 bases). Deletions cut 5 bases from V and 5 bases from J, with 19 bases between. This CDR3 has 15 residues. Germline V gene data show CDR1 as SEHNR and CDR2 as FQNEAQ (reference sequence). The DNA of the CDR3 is TGTGCCAGCAGCCAGAACCCAGGAGGGGGCGACGAGCAGTACTTC. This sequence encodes CASSQNPGGGDEQYF.

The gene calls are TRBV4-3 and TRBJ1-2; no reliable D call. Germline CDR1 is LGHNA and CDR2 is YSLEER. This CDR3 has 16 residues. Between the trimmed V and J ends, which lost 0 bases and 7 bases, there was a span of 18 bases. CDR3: CASSQDGPGSRGGYTF. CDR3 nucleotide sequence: TGCGCCAGCAGCCAAGATGGCCCGGGCAGCCGGGGTGGCTACACCTTC.

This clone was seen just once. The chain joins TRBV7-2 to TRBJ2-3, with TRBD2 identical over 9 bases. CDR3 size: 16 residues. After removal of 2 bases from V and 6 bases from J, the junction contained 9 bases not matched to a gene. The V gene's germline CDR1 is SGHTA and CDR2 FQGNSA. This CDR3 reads CASSLSPAGGADTQYF. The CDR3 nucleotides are TGTGCCAGCAGCTTATCTCCAGCGGGAGGTGCCGATACGCAGTATTTT.

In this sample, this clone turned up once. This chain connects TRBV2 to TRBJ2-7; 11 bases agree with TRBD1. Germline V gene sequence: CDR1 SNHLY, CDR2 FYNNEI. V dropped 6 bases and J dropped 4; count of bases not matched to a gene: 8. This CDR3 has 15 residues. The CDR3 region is CASRAGTGGTYEQYF. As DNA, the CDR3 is TGTGCCAGCAGAGCCGGGACAGGGGGTACATACGAGCAGTACTTC.

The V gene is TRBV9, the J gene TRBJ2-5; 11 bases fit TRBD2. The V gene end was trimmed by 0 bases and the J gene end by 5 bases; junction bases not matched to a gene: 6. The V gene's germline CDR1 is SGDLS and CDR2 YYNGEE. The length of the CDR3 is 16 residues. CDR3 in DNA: TGTGCCAGCAGCGTAGGTTCTAGCGGGGGGTGGGAGACCCAGTACTTC. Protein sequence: CASSVGSSGGWETQYF.

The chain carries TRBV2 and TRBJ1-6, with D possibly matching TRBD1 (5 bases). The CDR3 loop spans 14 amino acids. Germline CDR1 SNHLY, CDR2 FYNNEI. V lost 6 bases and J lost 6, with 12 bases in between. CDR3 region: CASRGRSLNSPLHF. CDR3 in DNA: TGTGCCAGCAGGGGGCGCAGTCTTAATTCACCCCTCCACTTT.

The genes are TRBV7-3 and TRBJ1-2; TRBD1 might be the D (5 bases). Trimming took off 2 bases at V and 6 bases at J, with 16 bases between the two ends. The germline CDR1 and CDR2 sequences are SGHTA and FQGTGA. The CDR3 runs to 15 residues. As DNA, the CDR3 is TGTGCCAGCAGCTTATTCCCGGCAGGGCCGAATGGCTACACCTTC. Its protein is CASSLFPAGPNGYTF.

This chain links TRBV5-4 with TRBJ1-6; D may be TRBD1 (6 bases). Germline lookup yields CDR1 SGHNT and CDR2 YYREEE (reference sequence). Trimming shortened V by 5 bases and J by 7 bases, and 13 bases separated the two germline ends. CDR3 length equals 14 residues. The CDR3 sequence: CASRKGDINSPLHF. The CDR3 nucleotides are TGTGCCAGCAGGAAGGGGGATATAAATTCACCCCTCCACTTT.

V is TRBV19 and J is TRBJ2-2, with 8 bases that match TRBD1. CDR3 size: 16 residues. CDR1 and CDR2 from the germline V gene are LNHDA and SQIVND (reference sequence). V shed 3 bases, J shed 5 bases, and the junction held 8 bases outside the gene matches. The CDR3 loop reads CASSMTGVFFTGELFF. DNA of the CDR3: TGTGCCAGTAGTATGACAGGGGTGTTTTTTACCGGGGAGCTGTTTTTT.

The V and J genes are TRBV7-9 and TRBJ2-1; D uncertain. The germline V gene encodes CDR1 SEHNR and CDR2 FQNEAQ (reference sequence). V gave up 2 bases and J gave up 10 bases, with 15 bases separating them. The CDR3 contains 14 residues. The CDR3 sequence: CASSLRDQLQEQFF. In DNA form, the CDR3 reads TGTGCCAGCAGCTTAAGAGACCAATTACAGGAGCAGTTCTTC.

The CDR3 is CASSDRDRNSPLHF. In DNA, the CDR3 is TGTGCCAGCTCCGACAGGGACCGTAATTCACCCCTCCACTTT. The genes are TRBV18 and TRBJ1-6; 7 nucleotides match TRBD1. There are 14 residues in the CDR3. V dropped 6 bases and J dropped 6; count of bases not matched to a gene: 5. Germline V lookup: CDR1 KGHSH, CDR2 LQKENI.

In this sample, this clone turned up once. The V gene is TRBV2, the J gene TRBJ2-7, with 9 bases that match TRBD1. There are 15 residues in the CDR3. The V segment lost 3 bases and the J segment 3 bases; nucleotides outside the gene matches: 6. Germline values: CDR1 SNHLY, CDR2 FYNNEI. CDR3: CASSDGTGRNYEQYF. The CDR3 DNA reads TGTGCCAGCAGTGACGGGACAGGGAGAAACTACGAGCAGTACTTC.

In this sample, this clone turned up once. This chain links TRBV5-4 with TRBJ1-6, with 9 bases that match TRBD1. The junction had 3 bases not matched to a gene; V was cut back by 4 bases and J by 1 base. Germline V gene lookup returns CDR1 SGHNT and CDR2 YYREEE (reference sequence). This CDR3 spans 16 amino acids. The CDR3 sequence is CASSRDRESYNSPLHF. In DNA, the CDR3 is TGTGCCAGCAGCCGGGACAGGGAGTCCTATAATTCACCCCTCCACTTT.

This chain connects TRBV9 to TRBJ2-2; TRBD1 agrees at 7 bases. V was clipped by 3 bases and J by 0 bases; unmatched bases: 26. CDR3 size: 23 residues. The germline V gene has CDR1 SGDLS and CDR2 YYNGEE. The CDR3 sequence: CASSDKLKLPGTAPFSNTGELFF. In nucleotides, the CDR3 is TGTGCCAGCAGCGATAAGCTGAAGCTCCCCGGGACAGCGCCTTTTTCGAACACCGGGGAGCTGTTTTTT.

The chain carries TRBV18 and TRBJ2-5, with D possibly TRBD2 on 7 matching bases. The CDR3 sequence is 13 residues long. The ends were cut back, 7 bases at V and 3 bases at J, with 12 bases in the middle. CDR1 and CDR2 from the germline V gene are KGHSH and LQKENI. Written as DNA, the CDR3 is TGTGCCAGCTTTTCGGGGGGCGAAGAGACCCAGTACTTC. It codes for CASFSGGEETQYF.

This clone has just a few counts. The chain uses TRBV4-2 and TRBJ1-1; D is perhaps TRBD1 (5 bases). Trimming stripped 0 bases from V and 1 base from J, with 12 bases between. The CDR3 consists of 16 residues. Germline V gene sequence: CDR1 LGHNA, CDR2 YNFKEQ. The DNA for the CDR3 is TGTGCCAGCAGCCAAGATCTTGGGGCTGGGAACACTGAAGCTTTCTTT. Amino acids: CASSQDLGAGNTEAFF.

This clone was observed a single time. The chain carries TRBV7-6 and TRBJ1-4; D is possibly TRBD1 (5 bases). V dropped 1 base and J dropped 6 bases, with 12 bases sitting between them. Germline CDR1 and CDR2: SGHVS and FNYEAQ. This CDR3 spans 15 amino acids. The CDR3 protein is CASSLDGGDDEKLFF. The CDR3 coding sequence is TGTGCCAGCAGCTTAGACGGGGGGGATGATGAAAAACTGTTTTTT.